The clone carrying this T cell receptor beta chain appeared a few times. The CDR3 runs 16 residues. Germline V gives CDR1 SGHAT, CDR2 FQDESV (reference sequence). Unmatched junction bases numbered 5, after V lost 3 bases and J lost 0 bases. The sample comes from a study of shared clonotypes between healthy human individuals. Splitting the CD4+ cells yielded a CD45RA+ naive subset and a CD45RA-negative memory subset. In the authors' workflow: Quality scores were absent from the junction-only immunoSEQ sequences, so filtering differed. Here immunoSEQ multiplex PCR was the method, and the copy in TCRdb shows in-frame clones only, minus some. The V and J calls and clone size come from that table; D and trimming were worked out from the DNA. There are hundreds of thousands of clones in the sample; less than 85% occur only once, and around 1.6% lies in the top ten.

This TCR was sampled from a woman aged 25 to 39 in good health. J is TRBJ2-1 and V is TRBV11-1, with 7 bases that match TRBD2. The sequencing sample was made of memory CD4+ T cells sorted from blood. Subset reported: CD45RA-negative fraction. In DNA, the CDR3 is TGTGCCAGCAGCTTTGCTAGCGGTAGCTCCTACAATGAGCAGTTCTTC. Translating gives CASSFASGSSYNEQFF.